The rows below give T cell receptor beta chains drawn from one sample of a study of PD-1 blockade in classical Hodgkin lymphoma. Clones were sequenced by immunoSEQ multiplex PCR, and TCRdb holds only the in-frame ones, with some missing. The top ten clones hold about 8.3% of a sample with under 80,000 clones, roughly 85% of them seen once. The specimen comprised peripheral blood mononuclear cells (PBMCs), sampled before the fourth cycle of nivolumab. These receptors all come from a human donor with classical Hodgkin lymphoma. The conserved cysteine and the conserved F or W are not part of the CDR3 here.

j_gene | v_gene | CDR3aa
TRBJ2-5 | TRBV10-1 | ASSGAGETQY
TRBJ1-4 | TRBV5-1 | ASSLGQGMKKLF
TRBJ2-7 | TRBV15 | ATSREGGNVGEQY
TRBJ1-1 | TRBV5-1 | ASSLRPTEAF
TRBJ2-2 | TRBV7-9 | ASSLFARQWGTGELF
TRBJ2-2 | TRBV4-1 | ASSQEAGLNTGELF
TRBJ1-5 | TRBV7-3 | ASSLTPDQPQH
TRBJ2-2 | TRBV10-3 | AISPRDSNTGELF
TRBJ1-6 | TRBV5-1 | ASSWADRGVSPLH
TRBJ2-2 | TRBV5-1 | ASSYEGAGTGELF
TRBJ1-2 | TRBV7-8 | ASSPGQGYT
TRBJ2-1 | TRBV4-1 | ASSQVSGGYNEQF
TRBJ2-3 | TRBV5-1 | ASSLPPVDTQY
TRBJ2-5 | TRBV19 | ASSIEGVQETQY
TRBJ2-5 | TRBV5-1 | ASSLVGLAGPETQY
TRBJ2-7 | TRBV28 | ASGHGGYEQY
TRBJ2-1 | TRBV2 | ASSLAGANYNEQF
TRBJ2-3 | TRBV18 | ASSPSTDTQY
TRBJ1-4 | TRBV5-1 | ASSLTGTREKLF
TRBJ1-2 | TRBV27 | ASSTGLNYGYT
TRBJ2-5 | TRBV6-1 | ASTEQGPEETQY
TRBJ1-4 | TRBV4-1 | ASKVGQILF
TRBJ2-7 | TRBV5-1 | ASSQIAGVGEQY
TRBJ2-1 | TRBV28 | ASSRTVYEQF
TRBJ2-7 | TRBV11-2 | ASSVERGITYEQY
TRBJ2-5 | TRBV5-1 | ASSGGQVGETQY
TRBJ2-3 | TRBV5-1 | ASSPGLGQDTDTQY
TRBJ1-1 | TRBV5-1 | ASSSGTGGSLLNTEAF
TRBJ2-2 | TRBV19 | ATQRTVKYLGELF
TRBJ1-2 | TRBV28 | ASSQRGVYGYT
TRBJ1-5 | TRBV29-1 | SGRLGRDRDNQPQH
TRBJ2-1 | TRBV9 | ASSVARGSPYNEQF
TRBJ2-2 | TRBV2 | ASSDAGVPRELF
TRBJ1-2 | TRBV7-9 | ASSRDRIYGYT
TRBJ1-5 | TRBV6-5 | ASSQQPFPWPQH
TRBJ1-2 | TRBV5-4 | ASSPGTGTLWDGYT
TRBJ1-1 | TRBV5-1 | ASSLSGVNTEAF
TRBJ2-2 | TRBV10-1 | ATDGQVGAGELF
TRBJ2-5 | TRBV5-1 | ASSFGGSEQY
TRBJ2-3 | TRBV6-1 | ASRGGGTTTDTQY
TRBJ2-2 | TRBV6-1 | ASRGQGFGELF
TRBJ2-2 | TRBV6-5 | ASSYSTGGNTGELF
TRBJ1-6 | TRBV6-5 | ASRNTQRVGRLH
TRBJ1-3 | TRBV6-5 | ASSPQGYGNTIY
TRBJ1-2 | TRBV7-9 | ASSLSGIWYGYT
TRBJ2-5 | TRBV2 | ASSRAEQETQY
TRBJ1-2 | TRBV5-1 | ASSLSTGGKSGYT
TRBJ1-5 | TRBV19 | ASSPQGTESNQPQH
TRBJ1-2 | TRBV7-9 | ASSLTGGDNGYT
TRBJ2-7 | TRBV2 | ASRRTESYEQY